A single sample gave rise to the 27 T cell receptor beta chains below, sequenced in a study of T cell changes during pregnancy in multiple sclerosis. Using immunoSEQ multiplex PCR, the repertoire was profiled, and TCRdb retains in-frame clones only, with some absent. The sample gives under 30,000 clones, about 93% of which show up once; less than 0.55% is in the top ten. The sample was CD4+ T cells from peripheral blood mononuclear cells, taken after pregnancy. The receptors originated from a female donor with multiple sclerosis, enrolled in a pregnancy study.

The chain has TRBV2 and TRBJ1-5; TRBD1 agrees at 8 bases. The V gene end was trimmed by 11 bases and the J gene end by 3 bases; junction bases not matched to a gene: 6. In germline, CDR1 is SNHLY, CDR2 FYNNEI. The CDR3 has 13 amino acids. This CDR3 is CASGGQVNQPQHF. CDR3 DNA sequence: TGTGCCTCAGGGGGCCAAGTCAATCAGCCCCAGCATTTT.

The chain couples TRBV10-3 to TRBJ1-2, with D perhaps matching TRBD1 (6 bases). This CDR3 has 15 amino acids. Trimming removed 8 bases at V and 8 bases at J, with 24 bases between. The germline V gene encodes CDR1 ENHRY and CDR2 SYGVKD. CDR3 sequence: CAIGTTGTNDRGYTF. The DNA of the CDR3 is TGTGCCATCGGAACAACCGGGACAAACGATCGGGGCTACACCTTC.

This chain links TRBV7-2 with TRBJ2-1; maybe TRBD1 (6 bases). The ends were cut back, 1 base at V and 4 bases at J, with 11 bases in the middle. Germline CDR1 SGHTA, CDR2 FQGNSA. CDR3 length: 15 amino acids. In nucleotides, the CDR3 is TGTGCCAGCAGCTTAGAGAAACAGGGATACAATGAGCAGTTCTTC. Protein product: CASSLEKQGYNEQFF. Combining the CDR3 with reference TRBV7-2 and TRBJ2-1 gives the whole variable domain GAGVSQSPSNKVTEKGKDVELRCDPISGHTALYWYRQSLGQGLEFLIYFQGNSAPDKSGLPSDRFSAERTGGSVSTLTIQRTQQEDSAVYLCASSLEKQGYNEQFFGPGTRLTVL.

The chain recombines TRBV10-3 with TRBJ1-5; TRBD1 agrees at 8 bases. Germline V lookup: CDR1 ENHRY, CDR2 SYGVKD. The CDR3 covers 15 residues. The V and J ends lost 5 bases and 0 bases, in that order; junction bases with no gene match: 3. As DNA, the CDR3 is TGTGCCATCAGTCCGGGACAGGTTAGCAATCAGCCCCAGCATTTT. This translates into CAISPGQVSNQPQHF.

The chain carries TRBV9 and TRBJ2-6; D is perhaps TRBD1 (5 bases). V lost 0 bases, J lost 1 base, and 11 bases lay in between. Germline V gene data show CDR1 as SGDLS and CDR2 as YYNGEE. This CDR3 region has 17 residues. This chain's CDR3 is CASSVDLRESGANVLTF. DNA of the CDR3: TGTGCCAGCAGCGTAGATCTCAGGGAATCTGGGGCCAACGTCCTGACTTTC.

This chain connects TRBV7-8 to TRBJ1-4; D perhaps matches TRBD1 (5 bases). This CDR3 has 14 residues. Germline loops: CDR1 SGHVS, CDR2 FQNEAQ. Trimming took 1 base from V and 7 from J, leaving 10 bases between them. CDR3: CASSLGGMGEKLFF. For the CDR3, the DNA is TGTGCCAGCAGCTTAGGGGGCATGGGTGAAAAACTGTTTTTT.

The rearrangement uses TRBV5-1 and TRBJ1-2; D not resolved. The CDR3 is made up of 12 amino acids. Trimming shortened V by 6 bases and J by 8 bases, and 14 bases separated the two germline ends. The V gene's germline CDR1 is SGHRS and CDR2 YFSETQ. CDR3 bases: TGCGCCAGCACTTTCGACGGGGAGGGCTACACCTTC. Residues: CASTFDGEGYTF.

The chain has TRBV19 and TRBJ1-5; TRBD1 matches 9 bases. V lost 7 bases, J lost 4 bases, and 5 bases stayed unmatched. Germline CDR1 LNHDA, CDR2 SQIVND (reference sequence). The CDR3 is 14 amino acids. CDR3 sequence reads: CASTPTGGNQPQHF. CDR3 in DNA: TGTGCCAGTACCCCGACAGGGGGGAATCAGCCCCAGCATTTT.

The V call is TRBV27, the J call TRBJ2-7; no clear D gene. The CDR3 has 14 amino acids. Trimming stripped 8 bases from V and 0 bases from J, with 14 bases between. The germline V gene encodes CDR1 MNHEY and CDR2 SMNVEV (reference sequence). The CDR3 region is CASRPVLTSYEQYF. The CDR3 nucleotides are TGTGCCAGCCGCCCGGTACTCACCTCCTACGAGCAGTACTTC.

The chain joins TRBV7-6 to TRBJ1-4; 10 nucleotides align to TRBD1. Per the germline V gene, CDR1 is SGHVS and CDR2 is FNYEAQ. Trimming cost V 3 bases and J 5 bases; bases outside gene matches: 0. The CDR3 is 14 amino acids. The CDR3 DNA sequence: TGTGCCAGCAGCTTGGGACAGGGGAATGAAAAACTGTTTTTT. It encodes CASSLGQGNEKLFF.

The CDR3 here is CASSSPGTANTEAFF. As DNA, the CDR3 is TGCGCCAGCAGCTCCCCCGGGACTGCGAACACTGAAGCTTTCTTT. This sequence joins TRBV5-1 and TRBJ1-1, with D perhaps TRBD1 (5 bases). Germline V gene lookup returns CDR1 SGHRS and CDR2 YFSETQ. Trimming shortened V by 3 bases and J by 1 base, and 13 bases separated the two germline ends. The CDR3 has 15 amino acids.

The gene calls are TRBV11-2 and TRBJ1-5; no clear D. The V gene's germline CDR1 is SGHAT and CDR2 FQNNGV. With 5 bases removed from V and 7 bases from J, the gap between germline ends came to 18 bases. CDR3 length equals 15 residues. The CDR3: CASSRGPGSEQPQHF. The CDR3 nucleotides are TGTGCCAGCAGCCGCGGCCCGGGATCCGAGCAGCCCCAGCATTTT.

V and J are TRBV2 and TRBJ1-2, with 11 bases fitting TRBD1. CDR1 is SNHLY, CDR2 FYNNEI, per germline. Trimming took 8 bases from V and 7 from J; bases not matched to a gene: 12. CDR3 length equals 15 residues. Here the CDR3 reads CASSSGQGGVAGYTF. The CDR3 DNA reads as TGTGCCAGCTCTTCGGGACAGGGGGGGGTGGCTGGCTACACCTTC.

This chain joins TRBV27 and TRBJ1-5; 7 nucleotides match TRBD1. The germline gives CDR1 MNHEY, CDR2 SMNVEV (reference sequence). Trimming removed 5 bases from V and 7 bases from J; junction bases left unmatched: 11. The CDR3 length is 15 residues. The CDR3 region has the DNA TGTGCCAGCAGTACAACGACAGGGCGGGGACAGCCCCAGCATTTT. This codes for CASSTTTGRGQPQHF.

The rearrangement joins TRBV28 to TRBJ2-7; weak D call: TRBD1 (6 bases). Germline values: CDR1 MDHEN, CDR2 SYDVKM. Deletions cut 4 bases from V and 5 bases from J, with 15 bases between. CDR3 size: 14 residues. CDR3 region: CASSSGAVLNEQYF. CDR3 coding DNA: TGTGCCAGCAGTTCAGGGGCCGTCCTGAACGAGCAGTACTTC.

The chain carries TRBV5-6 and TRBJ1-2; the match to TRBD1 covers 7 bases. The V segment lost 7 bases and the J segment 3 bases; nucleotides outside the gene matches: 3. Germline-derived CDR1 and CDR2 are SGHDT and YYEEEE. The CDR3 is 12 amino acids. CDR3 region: CASYTGDYGYTF. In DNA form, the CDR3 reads TGTGCCAGCTATACAGGGGACTATGGCTACACCTTC.

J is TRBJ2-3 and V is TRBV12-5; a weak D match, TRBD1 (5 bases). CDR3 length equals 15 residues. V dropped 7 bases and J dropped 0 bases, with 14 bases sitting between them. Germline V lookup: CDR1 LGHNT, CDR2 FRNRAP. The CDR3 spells CASAVTATSTDTQYF. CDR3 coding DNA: TGTGCTAGTGCCGTGACAGCGACTAGCACAGATACGCAGTATTTT.

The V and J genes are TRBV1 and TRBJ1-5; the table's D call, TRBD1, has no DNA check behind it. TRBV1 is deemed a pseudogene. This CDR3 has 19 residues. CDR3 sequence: CTSSRLYREGFISNQPQHF. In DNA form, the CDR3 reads TGCACCAGCAGCCGTTTGTACAGGGAAGGGTTCATTAGCAATCAGCCCCAGCATTTT.

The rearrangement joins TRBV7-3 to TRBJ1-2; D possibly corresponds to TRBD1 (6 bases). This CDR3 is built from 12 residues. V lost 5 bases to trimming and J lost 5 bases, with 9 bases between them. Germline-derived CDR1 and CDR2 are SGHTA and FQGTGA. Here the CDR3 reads CASSTGQYGYTF. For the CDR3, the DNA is TGTGCCAGCAGCACAGGACAGTATGGCTACACCTTC.

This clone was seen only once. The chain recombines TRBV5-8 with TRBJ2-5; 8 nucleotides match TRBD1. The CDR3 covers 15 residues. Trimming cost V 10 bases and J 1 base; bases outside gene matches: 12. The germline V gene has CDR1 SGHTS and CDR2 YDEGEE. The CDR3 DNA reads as TGTGCCGGGCAAAACAGGGGGTCGGGCCAAGAGACCCAGTACTTC. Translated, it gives CAGQNRGSGQETQYF.

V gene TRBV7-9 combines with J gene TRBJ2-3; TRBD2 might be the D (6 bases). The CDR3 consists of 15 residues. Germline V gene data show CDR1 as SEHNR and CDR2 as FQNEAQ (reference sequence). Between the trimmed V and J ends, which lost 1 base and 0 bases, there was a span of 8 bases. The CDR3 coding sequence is TGTGCCAGCAGCTTAGTAAGCGGGAGCACAGATACGCAGTATTTT. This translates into CASSLVSGSTDTQYF. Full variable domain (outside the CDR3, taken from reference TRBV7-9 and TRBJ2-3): DTGVSQNPRHKITKRGQNVTFRCDPISEHNRLYWYRQTLGQGPEFLTYFQNEAQLEKSRLLSDRFSAERPKGSFSTLEIQRTEQGDSAMYLCASSLVSGSTDTQYFGPGTRLTVL.

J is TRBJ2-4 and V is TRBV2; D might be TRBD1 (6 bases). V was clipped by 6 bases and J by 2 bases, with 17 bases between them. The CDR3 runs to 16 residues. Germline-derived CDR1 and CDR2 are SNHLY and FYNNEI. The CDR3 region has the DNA TGTGCCAGCAGAGAAAGTACAGGGTATTCCAAAAACATTCAGTACTTC. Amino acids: CASRESTGYSKNIQYF.

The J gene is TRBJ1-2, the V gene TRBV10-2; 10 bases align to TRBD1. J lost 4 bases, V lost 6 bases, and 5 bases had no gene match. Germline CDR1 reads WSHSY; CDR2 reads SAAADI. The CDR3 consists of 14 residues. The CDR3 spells CASRGGDRGYGYTF. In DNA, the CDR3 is TGCGCCAGCAGGGGGGGGGACAGGGGCTATGGCTACACCTTC.

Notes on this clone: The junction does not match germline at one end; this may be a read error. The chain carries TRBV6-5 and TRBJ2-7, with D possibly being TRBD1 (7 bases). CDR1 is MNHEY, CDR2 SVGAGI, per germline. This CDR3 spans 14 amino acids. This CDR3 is CASRRQGGSHEQYF. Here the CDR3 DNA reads TGTGCCAGCAGACGACAGGGAGGCTCCCACGAGCAGTACTTC.

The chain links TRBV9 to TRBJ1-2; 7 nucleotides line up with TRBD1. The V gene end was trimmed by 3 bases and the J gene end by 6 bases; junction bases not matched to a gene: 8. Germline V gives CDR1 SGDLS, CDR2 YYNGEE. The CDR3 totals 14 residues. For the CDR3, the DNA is TGTGCCAGCAGCGACAGCAGGGGGACAAATGGCTACACCTTC. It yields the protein CASSDSRGTNGYTF.

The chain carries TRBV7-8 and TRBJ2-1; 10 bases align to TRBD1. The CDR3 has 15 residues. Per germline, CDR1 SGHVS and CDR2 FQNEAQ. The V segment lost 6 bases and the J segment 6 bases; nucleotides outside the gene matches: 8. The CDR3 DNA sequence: TGTGCCAGCAGGGGGGGACAGGGGTCAACCAATGAGCAGTTCTTC. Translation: CASRGGQGSTNEQFF.

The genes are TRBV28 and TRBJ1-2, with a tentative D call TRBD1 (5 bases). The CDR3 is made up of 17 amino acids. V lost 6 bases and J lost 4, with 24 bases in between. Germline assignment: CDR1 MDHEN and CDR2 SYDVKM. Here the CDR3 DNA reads TGTGCCAGCAGCCCCGGCGGGACTACCTTTTGGGGCTATGGCTACACCTTC. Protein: CASSPGGTTFWGYGYTF.